This T cell receptor (beta chain) is from a study of CD8+CD57+ T cells in acquired aplastic anemia. Overall study: Sorting CD4+ and CD8+ cells gave DNA averaging approximately 3 ug.

Comment on this clonotype: The antigen remains undetermined.

For CDR3 and TCR beta VDJ profiling, genomic DNA was the template used. TCRdb analysed the reads with MiXCR anew, one entry per CDR3 protein. The data hold about 190,000 distinct CDR3 sequences, with 55% to 70% observed a single time. Study findings and constraints: For CD8+ Simpson's diversity, patients and controls showed no significant difference.

This CDR3 contains 14 residues. V lost 5 bases and J 2 bases, leaving 14 bases between the germline ends. Germline values: CDR1 SGDLS, CDR2 YYNGEE. Sequenced material: sorted CD4+, CD8+, or CD8+CD57+ T cells (not recorded which) from PBMCs. The clonotype originates from a human donor with severe aplastic anemia or a healthy control (not recorded which). This chain uses TRBV9 with TRBJ2-7; D unresolved. The CDR3 DNA reads TGTGCCAGCAGTCGGGCCAATCGAGCCTACGAGCAGTACTTC. Its translation: CASSRANRAYEQYF.